The source of this T cell receptor (beta chain) is a study of regulatory T cells in long-lasting Graves disease. CDR3 regions were amplified by Arm-PCR using iRepertoire HTBI primers to build TCR beta libraries. MiXCR, applied by TCRdb to the multiplex PCR reads, yields one record per CDR3 protein. The sample records about 530,000 distinct CDR3 sequences, 15% to 20% being singletons. Indicated time point: newly diagnosed GD, antithyroid drugs for less than 3 months. The TCR library was prepared using RNA isolated from PBMCs. This clonotype was picked up many times. Mismatch with germline at one junction end may stem from a read error. The CDR3 has 13 amino acids. CDR1 and CDR2 (germline): SGHRS, YFSETQ. These data were also reused for a study on T cells in Graves' hyperthyroidism and ophthalmopathy. From that study: Each patient was aged 18 to 65 and had newly diagnosed hyperthyroidism of under 2 months' duration. HTBI primers were the set used in a first-round RT-PCR of the TCR CDR3. With a median lead of approximately 6 months before onset, the model predicted ophthalmopathy.

The chain couples TRBV5-1 to TRBJ1-1; D is undetermined. The TCR originated in a middle-aged woman with Graves disease. Sequenced material: peripheral blood mononuclear cells (PBMCs), taken at new diagnosis, from a patient treated with antithyroid drugs. The chain's CDR3 is CASRLEGNTEAFF. CDR3 coding DNA: TGCGCCAGCAGGTTGGAAGGAAACACTGAAGCTTTCTTT.